This TCR beta chain was captured by sequencing in a study of T cells expressing NK-cell markers. At the level of the study: HCMV serostatus: most of the eight sequenced donors positive, one negative. Points from the study as a whole: Topping the CD3+CD56-NKG2C+ fraction as well were these clonotypes, in a few donors.

Scientists made TCR beta cDNA using 5'RACE template switching with UMIs. TCRdb reprocessed the 5' RACE reads, with one entry per CDR3 protein and no DNA. Its listing shows hundreds of thousands of distinct CDR3 sequences. A note on this clonotype: Its antigen is not identified.

CDR1 MDHEN and CDR2 SYDVKM come from the germline V gene. The CDR3 is 15 amino acids. The TCR was taken from a man aged 18 to 69 in good health. The gene calls are TRBV28 and TRBJ1-1; TCRdb outputs TRBD1, but without DNA this stays unchecked. The sample comprised blood T cells: a sorted CD56 or NKG2C T cell subset, CD4+ or CD8+ T cells, or bulk PBMC T cells (not recorded which). The CDR3 region is CASSSPGGISSEAFF.